The clone carrying this TCR beta chain appeared a few times. The data originate from a study of sequential checkpoint blockade in melanoma. Study-wide background: Patients were randomized 1:1 to nivolumab-then-ipilimumab or ipilimumab-then-nivolumab first-line.

CDR1 MDHEN and CDR2 SYDVKM come from the germline V gene. This CDR3 is built from 15 residues. V gave up 3 bases and J gave up 4 bases; unmatched junction bases: 6. Profiled with immunoSEQ multiplex PCR; TCRdb holds only in-frame clones, not every one. The repertoire includes 6,500 to 10,000 clones, 20% to 30% of them detected once, and approximately 6% sits in the top ten. Stated treatment: randomized to nivolumab then ipilimumab (arm A) or the reverse (arm B). The sequence was collected from a human donor with melanoma. V gene TRBV28 combines with J gene TRBJ1-5, with 7 bases that match TRBD1. The sequencing used tumor tissue (inferred from file names), collected from a patient given nivolumab and ipilimumab in sequence. DNA for the CDR3: TGTGCCAGCAGTTTGTCGACAGGGAGGAATCAGCCCCAGCATTTT. It codes for CASSLSTGRNQPQHF.